One and the same sample provided the 3 T cell receptor beta chains below, sequenced in a study of cytomegalovirus exposure and HLA in healthy donors (TCRdb year 2017). The library was produced with the immunoSEQ multiplex PCR assay. The multiplex PCR relied on a mix of 60 forward primers for TCR Vbeta segments and 13 reverse primers for TCR Jbeta segments. The table was pulled from immuneACCESS by TCRdb, which kept in-frame rearrangements only. Such tables lose some clones; where checked, under half of the loss comes from unresolved V genes, and the rest has no known cause. For this sample there are roughly 160,000 clones; about four fifths appear just once. The top ten hold 1% of the sample. Specimen: PBMCs. The origin of the receptors is a woman aged 45-59 years in good health and CMV-seropositive.

On this clone itself: The sample holds other DNA sequences that translate to the same CDR3. The chain employs TRBV4-3 and TRBJ2-7; tentatively, D is TRBD1 (5 bases). This CDR3 comprises 15 residues. Trimming took off 0 bases at V and 0 bases at J, with 9 bases between the two ends. Germline V gives CDR1 LGHNA, CDR2 YSLEER. CDR3 nucleotides: TGCGCCAGCAGCCAAGACACAGGTAGCTCCTACGAGCAGTACTTC. Translation gives CASSQDTGSSYEQYF.

The chain links TRBV27 to TRBJ2-1; 12 positions match TRBD2. CDR3 size: 15 residues. Germline CDR1 MNHEY, CDR2 SMNVEV (reference sequence). The V segment lost 9 bases and the J segment 9 bases; nucleotides outside the gene matches: 12. As DNA, the CDR3 is TGTGCCAGTCGGCTAGCGGGAGGGACTGTGGGTGAGCAGTTCTTC. It codes for CASRLAGGTVGEQFF.

The chain uses TRBV5-5 and TRBJ2-1, with D perhaps TRBD2 (6 bases). The CDR3 is 17 residues long. The V end lost 6 bases, the J end lost 0 bases, and 19 bases lay between the germline ends. The germline V gene encodes CDR1 SGHKS and CDR2 YYEKEE (reference sequence). DNA for the CDR3: TGTGCCAGCAAACCACTTAGCGGACTGAGCTCCTACAATGAGCAGTTCTTC. Protein product: CASKPLSGLSSYNEQFF.